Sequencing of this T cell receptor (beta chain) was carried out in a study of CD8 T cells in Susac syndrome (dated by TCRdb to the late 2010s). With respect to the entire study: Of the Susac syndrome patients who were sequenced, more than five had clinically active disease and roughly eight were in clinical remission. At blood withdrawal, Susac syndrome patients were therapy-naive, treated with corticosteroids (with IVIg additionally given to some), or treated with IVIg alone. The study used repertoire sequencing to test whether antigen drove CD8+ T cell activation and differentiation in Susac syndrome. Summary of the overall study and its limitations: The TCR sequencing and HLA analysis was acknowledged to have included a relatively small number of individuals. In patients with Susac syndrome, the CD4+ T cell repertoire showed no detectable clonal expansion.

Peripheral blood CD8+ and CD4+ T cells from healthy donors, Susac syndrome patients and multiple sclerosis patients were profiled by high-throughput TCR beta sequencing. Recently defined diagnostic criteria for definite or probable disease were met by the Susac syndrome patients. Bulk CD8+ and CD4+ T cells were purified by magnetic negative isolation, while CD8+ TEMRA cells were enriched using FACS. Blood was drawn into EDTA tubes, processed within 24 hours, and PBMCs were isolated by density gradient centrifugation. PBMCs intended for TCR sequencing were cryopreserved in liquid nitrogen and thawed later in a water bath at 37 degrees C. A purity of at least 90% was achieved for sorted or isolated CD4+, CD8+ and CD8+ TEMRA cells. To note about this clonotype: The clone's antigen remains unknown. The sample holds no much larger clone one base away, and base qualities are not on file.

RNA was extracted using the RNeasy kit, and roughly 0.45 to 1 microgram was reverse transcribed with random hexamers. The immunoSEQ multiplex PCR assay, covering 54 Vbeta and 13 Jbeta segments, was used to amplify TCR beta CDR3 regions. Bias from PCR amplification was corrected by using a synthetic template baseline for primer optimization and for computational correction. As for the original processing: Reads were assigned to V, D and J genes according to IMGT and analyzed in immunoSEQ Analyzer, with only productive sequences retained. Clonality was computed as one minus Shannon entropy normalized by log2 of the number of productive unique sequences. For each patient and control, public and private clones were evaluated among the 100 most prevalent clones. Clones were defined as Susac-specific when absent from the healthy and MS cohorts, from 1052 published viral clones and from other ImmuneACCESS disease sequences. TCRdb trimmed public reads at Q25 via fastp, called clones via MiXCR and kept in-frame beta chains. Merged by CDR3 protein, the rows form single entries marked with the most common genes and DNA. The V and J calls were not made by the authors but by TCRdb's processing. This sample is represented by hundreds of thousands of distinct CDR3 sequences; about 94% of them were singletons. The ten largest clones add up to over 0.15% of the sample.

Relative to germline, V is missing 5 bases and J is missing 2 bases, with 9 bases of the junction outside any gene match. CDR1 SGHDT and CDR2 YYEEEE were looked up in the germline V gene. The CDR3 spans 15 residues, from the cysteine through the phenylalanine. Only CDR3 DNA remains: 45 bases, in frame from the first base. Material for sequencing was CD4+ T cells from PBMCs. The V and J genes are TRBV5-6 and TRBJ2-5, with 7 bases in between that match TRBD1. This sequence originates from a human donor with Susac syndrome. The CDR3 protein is CASRGPGTAQETQYF. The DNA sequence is TGTGCCAGCAGAGGACCAGGGACAGCTCAAGAGACCCAGTACTTC.